This T cell receptor beta chain appears in the sequencing data of a study of blood T cells in healthy people across ages. Study outcomes and limitations: Estimated diversity, derived from one million T cells, was regarded as an underestimate.

Sample donors were healthy Caucasian individuals that came from Russia, aged roughly 6 to 95. CDR3 length equals 14 residues. CDR1 is SGHRS, CDR2 YFSETQ, per germline. Trimming took 4 bases from V and 1 from J, leaving 10 bases between them. The authors ran a second PCR of 7 to 11 cycles using a sample-barcoded 5' primer and a J-beta primer mix. Each CDR3 protein gets one entry after TCRdb re-called the 5' RACE reads with MiXCR. The profile covers 850,000 to 1,100,000 distinct CDR3 sequences, with around two fifths appearing a single time and less than 15% taken by the ten largest. Concerning this clonotype: What it binds is unknown.

The clonotype comes from a man younger than 35 in good health. The genes are TRBV5-1 and TRBJ2-3; D remains unclear. Sequencing input: blood. Here the CDR3 DNA reads TGCGCCAGCAGCGGCAGGCCTGGCACAGATACGCAGTATTTT. Protein sequence: CASSGRPGTDTQYF.